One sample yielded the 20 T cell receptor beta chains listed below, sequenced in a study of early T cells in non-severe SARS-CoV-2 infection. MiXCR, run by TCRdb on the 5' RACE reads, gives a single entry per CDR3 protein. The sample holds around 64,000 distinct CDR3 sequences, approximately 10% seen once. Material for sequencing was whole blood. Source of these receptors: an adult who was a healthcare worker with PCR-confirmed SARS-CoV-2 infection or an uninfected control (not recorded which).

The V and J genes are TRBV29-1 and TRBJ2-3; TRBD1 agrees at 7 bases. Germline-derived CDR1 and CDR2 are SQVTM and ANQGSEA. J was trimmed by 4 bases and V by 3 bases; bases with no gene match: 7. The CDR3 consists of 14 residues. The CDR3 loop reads CSVDMTGSADTQYF. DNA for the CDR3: TGCAGCGTTGACATGACAGGGTCAGCAGATACGCAGTATTTT.

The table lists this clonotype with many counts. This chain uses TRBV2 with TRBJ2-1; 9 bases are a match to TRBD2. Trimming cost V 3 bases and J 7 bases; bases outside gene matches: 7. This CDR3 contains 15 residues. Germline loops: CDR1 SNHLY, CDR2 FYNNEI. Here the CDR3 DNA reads TGTGCCAGCAGTGATTATAGCGGGAGCTATAATGAGCAGTTCTTC. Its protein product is CASSDYSGSYNEQFF.

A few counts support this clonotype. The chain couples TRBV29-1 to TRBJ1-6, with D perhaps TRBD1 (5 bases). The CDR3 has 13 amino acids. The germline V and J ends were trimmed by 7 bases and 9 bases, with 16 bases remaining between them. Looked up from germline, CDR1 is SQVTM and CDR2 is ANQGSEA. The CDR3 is CSAGEGLSSPLHF. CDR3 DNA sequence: TGCAGCGCCGGAGAGGGGTTGAGTTCACCCCTCCACTTT.

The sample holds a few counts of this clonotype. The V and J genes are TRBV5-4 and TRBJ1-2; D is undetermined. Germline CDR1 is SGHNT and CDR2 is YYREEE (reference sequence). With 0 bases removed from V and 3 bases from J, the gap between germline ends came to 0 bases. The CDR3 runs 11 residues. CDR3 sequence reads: CASSLDYGYTF. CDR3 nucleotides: TGTGCCAGCAGCTTGGACTATGGCTACACCTTC.

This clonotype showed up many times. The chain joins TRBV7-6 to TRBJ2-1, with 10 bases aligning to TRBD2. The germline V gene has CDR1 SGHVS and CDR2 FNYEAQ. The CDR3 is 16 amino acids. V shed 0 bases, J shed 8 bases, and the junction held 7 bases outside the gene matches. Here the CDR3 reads CASSLAGVAGGDEQFF. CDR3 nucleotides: TGTGCCAGCAGCTTAGCGGGGGTAGCGGGAGGAGATGAGCAGTTCTTC.

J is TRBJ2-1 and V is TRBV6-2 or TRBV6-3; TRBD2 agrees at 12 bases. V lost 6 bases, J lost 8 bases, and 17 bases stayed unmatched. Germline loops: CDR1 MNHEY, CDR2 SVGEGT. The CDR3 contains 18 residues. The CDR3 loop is CASSHATQTSGRLYEQFF. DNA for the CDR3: TGTGCCAGCAGCCACGCCACCCAGACTAGCGGGAGACTCTATGAGCAGTTCTTC.

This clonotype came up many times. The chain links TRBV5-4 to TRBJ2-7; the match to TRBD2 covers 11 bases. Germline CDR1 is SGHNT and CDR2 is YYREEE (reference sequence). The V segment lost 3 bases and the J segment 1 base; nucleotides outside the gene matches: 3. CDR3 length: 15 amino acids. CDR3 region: CASSWGTSGSYEQYF. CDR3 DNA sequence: TGTGCCAGCAGCTGGGGGACTAGCGGTTCCTACGAGCAGTACTTC.

The CDR3, as DNA: TGTGCCAGCAGTCAGCAGTATTTT. Amino acids: CASSQQYF. V and J are TRBV2 and TRBJ2-3; the D is unclear. The CDR3 spans 8 residues. V gave up 5 bases and J gave up 11 bases, with 2 bases separating them. Per the germline V gene, CDR1 is SNHLY and CDR2 is FYNNEI. Drawing the rest from reference TRBV2 and TRBJ2-3, the complete variable domain is EPEVTQTPSHQVTQMGQEVILRCVPISNHLYFYWYRQILGQKVEFLVSFYNNEISEKSEIFDDQFSVERPDGSNFTLKIRSTKLEDSAMYFCASSQQYFGPGTRLTVL.

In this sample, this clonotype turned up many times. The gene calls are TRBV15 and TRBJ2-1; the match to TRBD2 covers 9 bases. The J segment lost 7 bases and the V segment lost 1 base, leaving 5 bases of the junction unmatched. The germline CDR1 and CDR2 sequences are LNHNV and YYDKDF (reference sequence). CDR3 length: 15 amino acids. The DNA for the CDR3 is TGTGCCACCAGCAGAGTTAGCGGGGGCTGGAATGAGCAGTTCTTC. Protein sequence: CATSRVSGGWNEQFF.

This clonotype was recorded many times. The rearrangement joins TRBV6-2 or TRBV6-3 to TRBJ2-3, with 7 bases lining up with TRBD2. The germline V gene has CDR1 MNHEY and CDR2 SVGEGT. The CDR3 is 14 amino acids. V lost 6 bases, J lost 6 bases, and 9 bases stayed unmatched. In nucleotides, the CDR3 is TGTGCCAGCAGGTGGGGGGGTCTGGTGGATACGCAGTATTTT. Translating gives CASRWGGLVDTQYF.

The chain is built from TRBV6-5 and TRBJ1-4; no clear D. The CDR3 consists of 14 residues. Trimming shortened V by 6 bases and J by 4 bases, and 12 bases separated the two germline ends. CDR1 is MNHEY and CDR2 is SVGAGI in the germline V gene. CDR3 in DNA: TGTGCCAGCAGGACCCAGACGGGTAATGAAAAACTGTTTTTT. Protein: CASRTQTGNEKLFF.

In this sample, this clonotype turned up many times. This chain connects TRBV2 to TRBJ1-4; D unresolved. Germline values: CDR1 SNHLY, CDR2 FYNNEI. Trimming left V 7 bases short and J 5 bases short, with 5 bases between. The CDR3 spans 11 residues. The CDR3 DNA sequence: TGTGCCAGCAAGTCAAATGAAAAACTGTTTTTT. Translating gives CASKSNEKLFF.

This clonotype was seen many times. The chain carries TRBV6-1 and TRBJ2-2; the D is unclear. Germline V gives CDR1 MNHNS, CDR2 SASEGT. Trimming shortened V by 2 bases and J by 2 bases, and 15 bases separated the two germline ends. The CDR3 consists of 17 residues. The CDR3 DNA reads TGTGCCAGCAGTGAACGTAGTATAGGACCAAACACCGGGGAGCTGTTTTTT. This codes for CASSERSIGPNTGELFF.

CDR3 sequence reads: CSVGGGGKTQYF. CDR3 sequence (DNA): TGCAGCGTTGGAGGAGGAGGAAAGACCCAGTACTTC. This rearrangement joins TRBV29-1 to TRBJ2-5, with D possibly being TRBD2 (5 bases). CDR3 length equals 12 residues. The germline V gene has CDR1 SQVTM and CDR2 ANQGSEA. The V gene lost 4 bases and the J gene lost 6 bases, with 12 bases spanning the gap.

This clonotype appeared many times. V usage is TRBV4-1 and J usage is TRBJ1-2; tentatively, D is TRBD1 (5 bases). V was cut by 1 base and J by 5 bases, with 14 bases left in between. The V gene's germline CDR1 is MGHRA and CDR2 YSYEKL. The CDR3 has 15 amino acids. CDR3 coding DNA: TGCGCCAGCAGCCAAGTACTTCGGGGGATTTATGGCTACACCTTC. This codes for CASSQVLRGIYGYTF.

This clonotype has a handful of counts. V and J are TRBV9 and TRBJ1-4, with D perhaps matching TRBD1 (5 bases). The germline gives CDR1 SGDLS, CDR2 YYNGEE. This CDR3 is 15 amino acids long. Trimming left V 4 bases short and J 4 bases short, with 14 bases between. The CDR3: CASSPRGAGNEKLFF. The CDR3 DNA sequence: TGTGCCAGCAGCCCTCGCGGGGCCGGTAATGAAAAACTGTTTTTT.

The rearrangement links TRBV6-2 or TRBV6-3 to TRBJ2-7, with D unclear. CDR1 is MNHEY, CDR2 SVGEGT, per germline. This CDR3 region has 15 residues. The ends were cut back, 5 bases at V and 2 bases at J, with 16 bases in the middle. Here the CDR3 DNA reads TGTGCCAGCAGTCCCCAGGCCGGATTTACCTACGAGCAGTACTTC. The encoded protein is CASSPQAGFTYEQYF.

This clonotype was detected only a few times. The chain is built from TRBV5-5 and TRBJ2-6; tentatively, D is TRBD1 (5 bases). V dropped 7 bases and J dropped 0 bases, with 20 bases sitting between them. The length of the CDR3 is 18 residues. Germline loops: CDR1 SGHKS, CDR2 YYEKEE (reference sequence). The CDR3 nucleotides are TGTGCCAGCGGGTGGGGCGTGAGTTCTCCCTCTGGGGCCAACGTCCTGACTTTC. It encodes CASGWGVSSPSGANVLTF.

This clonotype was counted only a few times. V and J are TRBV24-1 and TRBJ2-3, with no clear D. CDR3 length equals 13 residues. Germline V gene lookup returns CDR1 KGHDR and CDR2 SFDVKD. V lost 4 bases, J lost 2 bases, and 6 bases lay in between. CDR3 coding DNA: TGTGCCACCAGTGAGTCGTCCACAGATACGCAGTATTTT. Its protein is CATSESSTDTQYF.

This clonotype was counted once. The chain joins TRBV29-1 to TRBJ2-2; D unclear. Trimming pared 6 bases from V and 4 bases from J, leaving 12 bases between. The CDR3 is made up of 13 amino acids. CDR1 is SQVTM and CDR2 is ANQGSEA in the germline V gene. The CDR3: CSVAQTSTGELFF. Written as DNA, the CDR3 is TGCAGCGTCGCTCAGACAAGCACCGGGGAGCTGTTTTTT.